A single sample gave rise to the 11 T cell receptor beta chains below, sequenced in a study of blood T cells in healthy people across ages (dated by TCRdb to the mid-2010s). Libraries were constructed by 5' RACE. Sequencer: Illumina HiSeq 2500. A second PCR of roughly 6 to 12 cycles was run with a J-beta primer mix and a sample-barcoded 5' primer. In TCRdb, the public reads were trimmed at Q25 with fastp and aligned with MiXCR, with productive beta chains retained. Entries are consolidated by CDR3 protein sequence, retaining the most common genes and DNA. Recorded for this sample are about 1.8 million distinct CDR3 sequences; about 50% of them occurred a single time. The leading ten clones occupy around 2.1% of the sample. Material: blood. Receptors were obtained from a woman aged 40 to 50 in good health.

The V call is TRBV9, the J call TRBJ2-3; maybe TRBD2 (5 bases). There are 13 residues in the CDR3. Between the trimmed V and J ends, which lost 0 bases and 14 bases, there was a span of 16 bases. CDR1 is SGDLS, CDR2 YYNGEE, per germline. The CDR3 bases are TGTGCCAGCAGCGTAGAGGTTCTCGGGATGAGGTATTTT. Residues: CASSVEVLGMRYF.

The rearrangement uses TRBV11-2 and TRBJ2-5, with D perhaps assigned TRBD1 or TRBD2 (5 bases each). CDR3 length: 15 amino acids. Trimming took 5 bases from V and 0 from J, leaving 13 bases between them. CDR1 and CDR2 from the germline V gene are SGHAT and FQNNGV. In DNA form, the CDR3 reads TGTGCCAGCAGCCGAAACCGGGGCCACCAAGAGACCCAGTACTTC. Amino acid sequence: CASSRNRGHQETQYF.

The gene calls are TRBV15 and TRBJ1-6; 7 bases line up with TRBD1. Germline CDR1 and CDR2: LNHNV and YYDKDF (reference sequence). The CDR3 runs 17 residues. The trim removed 7 bases at V and 0 bases at J, leaving 9 bases unmatched. CDR3: CATTGTAPSSYNSPLHF. CDR3 nucleotides: TGTGCCACCACCGGGACAGCCCCTAGCTCCTATAATTCACCCCTCCACTTT. Looking up the rest from reference TRBV15 and TRBJ1-6 gives the full variable domain: DAMVIQNPRYQVTQFGKPVTLSCSQTLNHNVMYWYQQKSSQAPKLLFHYYDKDFNNEADTPDNFQSRRPNTSFCFLDIRSPGLGDTAMYLCATTGTAPSSYNSPLHFGNGTRLTVT.

This sequence joins TRBV27 and TRBJ2-5, with 8 bases matching TRBD1. The CDR3 spans 15 residues. Germline loops: CDR1 MNHEY, CDR2 SMNVEV (reference sequence). Trimming cost V 1 base and J 4 bases; bases outside gene matches: 5. The DNA of the CDR3 is TGTGCCAGCAGTTTATTCGGACAGGGCCGAGAGACCCAGTACTTC. It yields the protein CASSLFGQGRETQYF.

The V gene is TRBV12-3 or TRBV12-4, the J gene TRBJ2-3; D not resolved. This CDR3 is 13 amino acids long. The ends were cut back, 3 bases at V and 12 bases at J, with 16 bases in the middle. CDR3 nucleotides: TGTGCCAGCAGTTTTGGTGCCTCCGAAGGACAGTATTTT. Protein sequence: CASSFGASEGQYF.

This sequence joins TRBV20-1 and TRBJ2-3; TRBD2 agrees at 9 bases. The germline CDR1 and CDR2 sequences are DFQATT and SNEGSKA (reference sequence). Unmatched junction bases numbered 12, after V lost 6 bases and J lost 2 bases. This CDR3 has 16 amino acids. CDR3 loop: CSAERYSGGPTDTQYF. In DNA form, the CDR3 reads TGCAGTGCGGAAAGATATAGCGGGGGCCCCACAGATACGCAGTATTTT.

The chain is built from TRBV6-5 and TRBJ2-1; D gene unclear. The CDR3 length is 15 residues. Germline V gene sequence: CDR1 MNHEY, CDR2 SVGAGI. The V end was cut by 2 bases, the J end by 4 bases, with 12 bases between. The CDR3 loop reads CASSYSPVGYNEQFF. The CDR3 bases are TGTGCCAGCAGTTACAGCCCGGTGGGGTACAATGAGCAGTTCTTC.

This clonotype has a handful of counts. The chain carries TRBV29-1 and TRBJ2-6; D might be TRBD1 or TRBD2, each matching 5 bases. CDR1 SQVTM and CDR2 ANQGSEA come from the germline V gene. V lost 4 bases and J lost 10, with 11 bases in between. This CDR3 comprises 12 residues. CDR3 amino acids: CSVVAGRNVLTF. The CDR3 coding sequence is TGCAGCGTTGTGGCAGGGAGAAACGTCCTGACTTTC.

This clonotype was picked up a small number of times. The chain links TRBV6-2 or TRBV6-3 to TRBJ2-7; TRBD2 matches 7 bases. CDR1 is MNHEY and CDR2 is SVGEGT in the germline V gene. The length of the CDR3 is 17 residues. The V and J ends lost 2 bases and 0 bases, in that order; junction bases with no gene match: 10. This CDR3 reads CASSYAARGDSSYEQYF. The CDR3 bases are TGTGCCAGCAGTTACGCGGCTCGGGGGGATAGCTCCTACGAGCAGTACTTC.

CDR3 residues: CASSQAGEVRQPQHF. The CDR3 nucleotides read TGTGCCAGCAGCCAAGCGGGGGAGGTGCGCCAGCCCCAGCATTTT. The rearrangement uses TRBV3-1 and TRBJ1-5, with D possibly being TRBD1 (5 bases). This CDR3 spans 15 amino acids. Germline CDR1 is LGHDT and CDR2 is YNNKEL (reference sequence). The V and J ends lost 1 base and 7 bases respectively, with 14 bases between them.

This clonotype showed up just a few times. This chain links TRBV12-3 or TRBV12-4 with TRBJ2-1, with D possibly being TRBD1 (6 bases). The CDR3 is made up of 14 amino acids. V lost 5 bases, J lost 8 bases, and 16 bases lay in between. CDR3 in DNA: TGTGCCAGCAGTGCCAATACAGGGTACGATGAGCAGTTCTTC. It translates to CASSANTGYDEQFF.